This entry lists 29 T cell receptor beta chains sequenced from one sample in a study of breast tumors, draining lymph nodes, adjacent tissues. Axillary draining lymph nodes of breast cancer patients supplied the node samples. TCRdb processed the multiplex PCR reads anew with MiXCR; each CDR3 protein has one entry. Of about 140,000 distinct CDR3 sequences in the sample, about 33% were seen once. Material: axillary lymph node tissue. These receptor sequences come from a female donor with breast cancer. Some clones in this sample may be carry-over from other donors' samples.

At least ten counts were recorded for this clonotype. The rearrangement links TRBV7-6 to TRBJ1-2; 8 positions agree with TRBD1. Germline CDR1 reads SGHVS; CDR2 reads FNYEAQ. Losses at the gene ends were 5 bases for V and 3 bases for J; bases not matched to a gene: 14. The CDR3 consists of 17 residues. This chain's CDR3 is CASSLSDRVEGDYGYTF. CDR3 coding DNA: TGTGCCAGCAGCCTTTCGGACAGGGTAGAGGGTGACTATGGCTACACCTTC.

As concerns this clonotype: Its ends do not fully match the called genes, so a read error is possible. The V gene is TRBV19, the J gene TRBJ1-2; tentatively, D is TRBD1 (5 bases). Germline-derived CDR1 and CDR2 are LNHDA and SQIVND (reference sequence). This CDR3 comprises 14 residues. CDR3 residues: CASSGKGGTPGHTF. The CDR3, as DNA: TGTGCCAGTAGTGGAAAGGGTGGGACTCCTGGCCACACCTTC.

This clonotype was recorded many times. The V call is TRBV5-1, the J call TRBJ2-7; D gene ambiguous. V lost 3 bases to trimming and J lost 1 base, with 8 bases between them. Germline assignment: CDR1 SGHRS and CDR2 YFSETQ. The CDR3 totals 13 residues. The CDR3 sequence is CASSSLPSYEQYV. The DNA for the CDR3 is TGCGCCAGCAGCTCCTTACCTTCCTACGAGCAGTACGTC.

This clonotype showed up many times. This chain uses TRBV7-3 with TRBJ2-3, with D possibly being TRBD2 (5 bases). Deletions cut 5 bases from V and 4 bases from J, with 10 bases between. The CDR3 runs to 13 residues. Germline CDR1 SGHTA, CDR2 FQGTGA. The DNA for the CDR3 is TGTGCCAGCAGCCCCCCCGGGGCAGATACGCAGTATTTT. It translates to CASSPPGADTQYF. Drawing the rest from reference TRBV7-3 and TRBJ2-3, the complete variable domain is GAGVSQTPSNKVTEKGKYVELRCDPISGHTALYWYRQSLGQGPEFLIYFQGTGAADDSGLPNDRFFAVRPEGSVSTLKIQRTERGDSAVYLCASSPPGADTQYFGPGTRLTVL.

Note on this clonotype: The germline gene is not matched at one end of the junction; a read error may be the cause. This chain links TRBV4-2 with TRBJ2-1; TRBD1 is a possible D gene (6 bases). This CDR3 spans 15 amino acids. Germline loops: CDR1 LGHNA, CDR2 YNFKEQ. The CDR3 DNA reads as TGTGCCAGCAGCCAAGGGACAGTGGGATACAGTGAGCAGTTCTTC. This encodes CASSQGTVGYSEQFF.

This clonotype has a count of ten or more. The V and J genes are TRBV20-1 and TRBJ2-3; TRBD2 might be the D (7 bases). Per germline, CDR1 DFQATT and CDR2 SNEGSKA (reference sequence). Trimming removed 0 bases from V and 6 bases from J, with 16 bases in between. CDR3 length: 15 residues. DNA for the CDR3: TGCAGTGCTAGAGATCGGGGCGGGGGCGTTGATACGCAGTATTTT. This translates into CSARDRGGGVDTQYF.

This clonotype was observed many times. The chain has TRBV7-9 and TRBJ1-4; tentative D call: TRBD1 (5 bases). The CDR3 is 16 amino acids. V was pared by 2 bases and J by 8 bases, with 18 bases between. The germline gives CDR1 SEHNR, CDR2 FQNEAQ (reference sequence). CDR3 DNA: TGTGCCAGCAGCTTACATTCCGGGGACGGGAAAGAAAAACTGTTTTTT. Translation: CASSLHSGDGKEKLFF.

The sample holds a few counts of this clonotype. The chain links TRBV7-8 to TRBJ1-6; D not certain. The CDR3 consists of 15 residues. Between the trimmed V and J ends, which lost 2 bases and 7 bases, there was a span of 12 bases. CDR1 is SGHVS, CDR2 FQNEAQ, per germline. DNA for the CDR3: TGTGCCAGCAGCTTAACGACCCCGGTCAATTCACCCCTCCACTTT. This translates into CASSLTTPVNSPLHF.

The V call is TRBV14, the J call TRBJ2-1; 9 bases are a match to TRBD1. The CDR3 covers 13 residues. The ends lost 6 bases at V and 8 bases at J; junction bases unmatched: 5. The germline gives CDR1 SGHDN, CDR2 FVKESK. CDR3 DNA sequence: TGTGCCAGCAGTTACGACAGGGGGGATGAGCAGTTCTTC. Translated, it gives CASSYDRGDEQFF. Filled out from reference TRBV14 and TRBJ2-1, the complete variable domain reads EAGVTQFPSHSVIEKGQTVTLRCDPISGHDNLYWYRRVMGKEIKFLLHFVKESKQDESGMPNNRFLAERTGGTYSTLKVQPAELEDSGVYFCASSYDRGDEQFFGPGTRLTVL.

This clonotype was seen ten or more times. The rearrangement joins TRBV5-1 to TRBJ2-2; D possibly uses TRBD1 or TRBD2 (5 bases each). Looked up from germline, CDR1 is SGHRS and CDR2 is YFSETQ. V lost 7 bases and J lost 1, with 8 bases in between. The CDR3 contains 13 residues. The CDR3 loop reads CASRDVNTGELFF. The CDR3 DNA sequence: TGCGCCAGCCGGGACGTGAACACCGGGGAGCTGTTTTTT.

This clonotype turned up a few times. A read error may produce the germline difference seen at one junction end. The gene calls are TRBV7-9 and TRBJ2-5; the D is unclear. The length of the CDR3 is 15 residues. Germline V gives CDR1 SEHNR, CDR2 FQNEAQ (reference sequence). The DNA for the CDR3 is TGTGCCAGCAGCTTAGGTTCAGCCCCTATAGAGACCCAGCACTTC. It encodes CASSLGSAPIETQHF.

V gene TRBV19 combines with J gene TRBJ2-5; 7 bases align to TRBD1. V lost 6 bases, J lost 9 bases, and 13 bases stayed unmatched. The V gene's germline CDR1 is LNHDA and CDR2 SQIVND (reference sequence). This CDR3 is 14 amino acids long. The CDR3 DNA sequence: TGTGCCAGTAGATGGACAGGTAGCAATCAGCCCCAGTACTTC. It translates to CASRWTGSNQPQYF.

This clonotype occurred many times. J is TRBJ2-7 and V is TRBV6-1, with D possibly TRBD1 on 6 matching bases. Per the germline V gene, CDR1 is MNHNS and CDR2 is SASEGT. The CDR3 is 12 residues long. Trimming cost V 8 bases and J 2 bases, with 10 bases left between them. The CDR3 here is CASYRTAYEQYF. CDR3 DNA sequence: TGTGCCAGCTACCGGACAGCCTACGAGCAGTACTTC.

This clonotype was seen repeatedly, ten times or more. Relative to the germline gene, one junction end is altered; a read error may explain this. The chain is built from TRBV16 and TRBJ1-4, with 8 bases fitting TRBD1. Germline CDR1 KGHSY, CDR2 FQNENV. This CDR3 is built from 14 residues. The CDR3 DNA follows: TGTGCCGGCAGCAGGGACAGGTTGAATGAAAAACTGTTTTTT. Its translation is CAGSRDRLNEKLFF.

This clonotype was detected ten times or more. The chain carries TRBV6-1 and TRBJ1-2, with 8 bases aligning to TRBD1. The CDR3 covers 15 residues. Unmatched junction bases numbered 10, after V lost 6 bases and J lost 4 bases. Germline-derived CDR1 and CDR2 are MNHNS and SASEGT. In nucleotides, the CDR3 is TGTGCCAGCAGACCGTTAGGACAGGGCGGCTATGGCTACACCTTC. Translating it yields CASRPLGQGGYGYTF.

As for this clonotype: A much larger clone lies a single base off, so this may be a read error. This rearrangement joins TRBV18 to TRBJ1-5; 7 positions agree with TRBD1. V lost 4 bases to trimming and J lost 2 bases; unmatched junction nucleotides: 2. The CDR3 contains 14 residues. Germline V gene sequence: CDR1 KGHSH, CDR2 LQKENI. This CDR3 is CASSQGACNQPQHF. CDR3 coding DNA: TGTGCCAGCTCACAGGGGGCGTGCAATCAGCCCCAGCATTTT.

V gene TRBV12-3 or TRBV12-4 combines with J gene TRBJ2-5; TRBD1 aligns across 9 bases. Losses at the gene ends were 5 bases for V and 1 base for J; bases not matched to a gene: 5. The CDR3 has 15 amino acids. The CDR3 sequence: CASSPGTGFQETQYF. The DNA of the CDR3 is TGTGCCAGCAGTCCAGGGACAGGGTTCCAAGAGACCCAGTACTTC.

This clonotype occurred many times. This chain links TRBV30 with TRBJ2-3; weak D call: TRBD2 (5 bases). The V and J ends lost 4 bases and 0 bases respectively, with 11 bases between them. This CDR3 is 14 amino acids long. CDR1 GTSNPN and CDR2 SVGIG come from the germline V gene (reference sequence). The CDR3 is CAWMSGTSTDTQYF. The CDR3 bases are TGTGCCTGGATGAGCGGTACTAGCACAGATACGCAGTATTTT.

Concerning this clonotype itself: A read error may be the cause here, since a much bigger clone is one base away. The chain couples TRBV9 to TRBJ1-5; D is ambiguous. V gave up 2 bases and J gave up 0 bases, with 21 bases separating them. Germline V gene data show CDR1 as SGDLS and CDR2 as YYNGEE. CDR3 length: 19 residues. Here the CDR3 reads CASSVGSLRTADSNQPQHF. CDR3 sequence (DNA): TGTGCCAGCAGCGTGGGATCTTTACGGACCGCCGATAGCAATCAGCCCCAGCATTTT.

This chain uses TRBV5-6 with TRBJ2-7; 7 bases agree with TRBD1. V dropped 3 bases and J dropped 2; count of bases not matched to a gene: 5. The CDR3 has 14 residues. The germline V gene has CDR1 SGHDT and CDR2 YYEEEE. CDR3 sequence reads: CASSYGQAPYEQYF. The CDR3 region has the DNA TGTGCCAGCAGCTACGGACAGGCACCCTACGAGCAGTACTTC.

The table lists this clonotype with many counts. The CDR3 sequence: CASTGTAGTYGYTF. CDR3 nucleotide sequence: TGTGCCAGCACGGGGACCGCAGGGACTTATGGCTACACCTTC. The chain recombines TRBV2 with TRBJ1-2, with D perhaps matching TRBD1 (5 bases). CDR3 length: 14 amino acids. Trimming cost V 7 bases and J 5 bases, with 17 bases left between them. CDR1 and CDR2 from the germline V gene are SNHLY and FYNNEI.

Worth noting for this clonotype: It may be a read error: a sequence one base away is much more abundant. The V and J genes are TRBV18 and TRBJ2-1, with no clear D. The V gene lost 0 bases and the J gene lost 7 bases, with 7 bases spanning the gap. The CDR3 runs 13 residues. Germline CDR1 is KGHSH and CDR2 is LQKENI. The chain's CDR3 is CASSPPTINEQFF. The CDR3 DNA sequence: TGTGCCAGCTCACCACCTACGATTAATGAGCAGTTCTTC.

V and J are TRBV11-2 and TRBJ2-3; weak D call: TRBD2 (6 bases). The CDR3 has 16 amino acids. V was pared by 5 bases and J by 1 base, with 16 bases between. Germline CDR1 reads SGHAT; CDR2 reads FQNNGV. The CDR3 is CASSPQAGGGTDTQYF. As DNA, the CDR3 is TGTGCCAGCAGCCCTCAGGCCGGCGGGGGCACAGATACGCAGTATTTT.

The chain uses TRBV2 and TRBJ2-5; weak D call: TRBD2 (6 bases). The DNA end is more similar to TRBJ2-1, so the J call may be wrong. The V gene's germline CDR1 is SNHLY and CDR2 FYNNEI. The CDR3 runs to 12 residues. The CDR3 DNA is TGTGCCAGCAGGGGGGGAGTGGGCGAGCAGTTCTTC. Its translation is CASRGGVGEQFF.

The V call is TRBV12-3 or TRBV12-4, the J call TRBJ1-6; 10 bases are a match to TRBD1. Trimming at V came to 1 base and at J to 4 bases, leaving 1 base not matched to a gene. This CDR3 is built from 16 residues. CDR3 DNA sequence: TGTGCCAGCAGTTTAGAGGACAGGGGGTATAATTCACCCCTCCACTTT. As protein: CASSLEDRGYNSPLHF.

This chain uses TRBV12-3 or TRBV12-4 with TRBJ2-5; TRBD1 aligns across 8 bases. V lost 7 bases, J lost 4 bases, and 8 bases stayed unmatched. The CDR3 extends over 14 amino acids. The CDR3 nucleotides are TGTGCCAGCACCAACACAGGGGGTGGAGAGACCCAGTACTTC. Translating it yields CASTNTGGGETQYF.

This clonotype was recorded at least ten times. Written as DNA, the CDR3 is TGTGCCAGCAGCGTAGCCCCCCAGACGACCTACAATGAGCAGTTCTTC. Translation gives CASSVAPQTTYNEQFF. This chain uses TRBV9 with TRBJ2-1; no firm D call. V lost 0 bases to trimming and J lost 2 bases, with 12 bases between them. Germline CDR1 reads SGDLS; CDR2 reads YYNGEE. The CDR3 runs to 16 residues. Supplemented by reference TRBV9 and TRBJ2-1, the full variable domain reads DSGVTQTPKHLITATGQRVTLRCSPRSGDLSVYWYQQSLDQGLQFLIQYYNGEERAKGNILERFSAQQFPDLHSELNLSSLELGDSALYFCASSVAPQTTYNEQFFGPGTRLTVL.

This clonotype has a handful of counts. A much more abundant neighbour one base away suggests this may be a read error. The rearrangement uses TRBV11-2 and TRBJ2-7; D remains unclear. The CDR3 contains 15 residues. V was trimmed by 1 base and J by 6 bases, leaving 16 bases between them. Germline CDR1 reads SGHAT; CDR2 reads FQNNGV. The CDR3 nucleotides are TGTGCCAGCAGCTTAGTGGGAAGCCCCCAAGGCGAGCAGTACTTC. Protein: CASSLVGSPQGEQYF.

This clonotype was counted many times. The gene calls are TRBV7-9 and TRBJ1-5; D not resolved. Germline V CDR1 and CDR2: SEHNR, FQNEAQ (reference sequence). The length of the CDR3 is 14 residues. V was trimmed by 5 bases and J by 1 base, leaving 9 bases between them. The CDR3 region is CASSLLGSNQPQHF. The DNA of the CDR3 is TGTGCCAGCAGCCTCCTGGGCAGCAATCAGCCCCAGCATTTT.